This T cell receptor (beta chain) is from a study of shared clonotypes between healthy human individuals. The CDR3 extends over 16 amino acids. Germline values: CDR1 GTSNPN, CDR2 SVGIG (reference sequence). J gave up 6 bases and V 3 bases, and 13 bases lay outside the gene matches. CD45RO-negative CD8 cells positively selected for CCR7 made up the naive population, which excluded terminally differentiated effector memory CD45RA+ cells. Clones were sequenced by immunoSEQ multiplex PCR, and TCRdb holds only the in-frame ones, with some missing. The sample yields roughly 2.1 million clones, 90% to 95% seen once.

The gene calls are TRBV30 and TRBJ1-5, with 8 nucleotides matching TRBD1. Specimen: naive CD8+ T cells from PBMCs. The TCR comes from a man aged 18 to 30 in good health. Some clones in this sample may be carry-over from other donors' samples. CDR3 region: CAWSKGAGGASQPQHF. CDR3 nucleotide sequence: TGTGCCTGGAGCAAAGGGGCAGGGGGCGCGAGTCAGCCCCAGCATTTT.